The source of this TCR beta chain is a study of blood T cell repertoires in COVID-19. Study-level background: Researchers got acute and convalescent COVID-19 samples from the United States, Italy and Spain. Sample material is recorded as cDNA or gDNA derived from T cells, B-cell-depleted T cells, or PBMCs.

In the original processing: Amplifying reference gene primers gave estimates of nucleated cell counts. Produced via immunoSEQ multiplex PCR; TCRdb's table is partial and in-frame only. That table supplies the V and J calls and clone size; D and trimming were determined from the DNA. The table lists around 29,000 clones, around 67% of them singletons. Germline loops: CDR1 MGHRA, CDR2 YSYEKL. This CDR3 has 15 amino acids. V shed 3 bases and J shed 2 bases, with 11 bases lying between them. The chain has TRBV4-1 and TRBJ2-1; D is unclear. The receptor was derived from a human donor in a cohort sampled during active COVID-19. Specimen: peripheral blood. CDR3 bases: TGCGCCAGCAGCCAGAGACTCCTCCCCTACAATGAGCAGTTCTTC. Translation: CASSQRLLPYNEQFF.